The clone carrying this T cell receptor (beta chain) was seen a handful of times. Its antigen is undetermined. Additional DNA sequences in this sample encode the identical CDR3. These data come from a study of cytomegalovirus exposure and HLA in healthy donors. A multiplex PCR was run with 60 Vbeta primers and 13 Jbeta primers. Under the authors' procedure: Roughly 10 million shared chains were among the roughly 78 million unique TCR beta chains that a later analysis counted. Sequencing used immunoSEQ multiplex PCR; TCRdb keeps in-frame clones, though not all of them. Clonal size and the V and J genes are those of that table, whereas D and trimming came from the DNA. Of 40,000 to 55,000 clones in the sample, around 68% were seen once. The length of the CDR3 is 16 residues. Germline-derived CDR1 and CDR2 are MGHRA and YSYEKL. V was pared by 0 bases and J by 3 bases, with 12 bases between. General study findings and limits: Apart from CMV serostatus, no immune exposure information was available.

V usage is TRBV4-1 and J usage is TRBJ1-5, with D possibly matching TRBD1 (6 bases). The origin of this receptor is a man aged 30 to 39 in good health and CMV-seronegative. The sample consisted of PBMCs. This CDR3 is CASSQEQGQINQPQHF. The CDR3 DNA follows: TGCGCCAGCAGCCAAGAACAAGGACAGATCAATCAGCCCCAGCATTTT.